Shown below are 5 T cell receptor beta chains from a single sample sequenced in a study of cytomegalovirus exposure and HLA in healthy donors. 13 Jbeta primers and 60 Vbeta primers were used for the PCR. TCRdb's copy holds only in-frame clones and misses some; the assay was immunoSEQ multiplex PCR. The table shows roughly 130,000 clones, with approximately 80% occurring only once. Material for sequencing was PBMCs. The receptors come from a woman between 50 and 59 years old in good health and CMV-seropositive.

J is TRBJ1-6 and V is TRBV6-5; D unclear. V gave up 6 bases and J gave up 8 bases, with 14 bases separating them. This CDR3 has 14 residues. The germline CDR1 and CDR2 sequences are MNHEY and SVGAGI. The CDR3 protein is CASRAGSRDSPLHF. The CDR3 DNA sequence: TGTGCCAGCAGAGCCGGGTCCCGAGATTCACCCCTCCACTTT.

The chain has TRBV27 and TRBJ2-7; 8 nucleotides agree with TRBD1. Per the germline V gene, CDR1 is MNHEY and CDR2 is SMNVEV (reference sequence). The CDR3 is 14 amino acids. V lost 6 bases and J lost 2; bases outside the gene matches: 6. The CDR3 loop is CASRWDRKTYEQYF. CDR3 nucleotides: TGTGCCAGCAGATGGGACAGGAAGACCTACGAGCAGTACTTC.

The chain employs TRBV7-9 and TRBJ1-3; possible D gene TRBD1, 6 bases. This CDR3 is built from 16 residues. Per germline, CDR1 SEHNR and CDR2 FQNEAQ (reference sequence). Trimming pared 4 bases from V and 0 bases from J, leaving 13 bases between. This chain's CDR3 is CASSSGTPLSGNTIYF. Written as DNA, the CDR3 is TGTGCCAGCAGCTCCGGGACACCTCTCTCTGGAAACACCATATATTTT.

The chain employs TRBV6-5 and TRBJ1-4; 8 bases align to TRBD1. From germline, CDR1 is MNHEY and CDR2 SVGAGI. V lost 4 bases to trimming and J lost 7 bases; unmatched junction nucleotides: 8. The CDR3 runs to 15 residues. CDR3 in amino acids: CASSSSGQGSEKLFF. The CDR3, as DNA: TGTGCCAGCAGTTCGAGTGGACAGGGAAGTGAAAAACTGTTTTTT.

CDR3 sequence reads: CASSLRIDATNEKLFF. CDR3 DNA sequence: TGTGCCAGTAGTCTACGCATAGATGCAACTAATGAAAAACTGTTTTTT. The chain uses TRBV19 and TRBJ1-4; D uncertain. The V end lost 5 bases, the J end lost 0 bases, and 13 bases lay between the germline ends. The germline gives CDR1 LNHDA, CDR2 SQIVND (reference sequence). CDR3 length equals 16 residues.